Sequencing of this TCR beta chain was carried out in a study of neurological immune-mediated disorders (dated by TCRdb to 2018 to 2020). Regarding the complete study: Peripheral blood TCR-beta repertoires from HTLV-I-associated myelopathy (HAM/TSP) patients, multiple sclerosis patients and healthy controls were compared by UMI-based sequencing. Longitudinal samples, technical triplicates and paired sorted CD4+ and CD8+ T-cell subsets, alongside PBMC samples, were included among the approximately 98 TCR-beta libraries. Longitudinal HAM/TSP and healthy donors had 3 time-points each (about 3-45 month intervals). Of the 68 subjects in the cohort, some 15 were HAM/TSP patients, some 35 were multiple sclerosis patients, and about 20 were healthy controls. Findings and caveats that apply to the study as a whole: TCR clonal expansion was greatest in HAM/TSP patients and smallest in MS patients, who ranked below even healthy controls. No identical CDR3 amino acid sequences were shared among expanded clones across subjects, suggesting private TCR-beta repertoires in all groups.

Interpreted using the paper, the time point label stands for: longitudinal time-point 1 (baseline). For unsorted PBMC libraries, 2 million PBMCs were used after storage in RNAlater at -80 degrees C until RNA extraction. Peripheral blood was subjected to Ficoll-Hypaque density gradient centrifugation to isolate PBMCs, which were then cryopreserved in liquid nitrogen. Note on this clonotype: The clone's antigen remains unknown. This may be a read error: a much more frequent sequence differs by one nucleotide.

cDNA was synthesized by template-switch 5'RACE using a primer carrying a 10-nucleotide random unique molecular identifier by which each TCR transcript was tagged. Every sequencing run yielded over 170 million TCR-beta sequences covering 15-18 subjects. Total RNA was extracted with the RNeasy kit. The KAPA Real-time Library Amplification kit was used to amplify TCR-beta VDJ regions with primers for the TCR constant region and the 5'RACE anchor. A first PCR added sample indexes and Illumina adaptors, after which a second PCR increased the library yield. After Ampure bead purification, the TCR product of roughly 650 bp was size-selected on a 2% E-gel SizeSelection system. Before pooling, library quality was assessed on a Bioanalyzer, concentration was determined with Qubit, and library quantification was performed with the Kapa Library Quantification kit. An Illumina HiSeq 2500 sequenced the libraries paired-end 2 x 150 bp. To increase sequence diversity, 25-30% phiX was spiked into each library pool. Per the original workflow: The UMI-based MiGEC pipeline processed quality-filtered reads and removed over 75% of raw TCR sequences during error correction. IMGT germline references were used for aligning VDJ genes, and each clonotype was defined as a unique CDR3 amino acid sequence together with its V-J genes. VDJtools evaluated clonal expansion, Shannon diversity and CDR3 relatedness (CalcPairwiseDistances, ClusterSamples); CLCbio workbench built phylogenetic trees. A clone was classed as expanded if it had 8 or more unique UMIs, a cutoff based on coefficient-of-variation modelling across technical triplicates. TCRdb reprocessing: public reads trimmed at Q25 with fastp, clones called with MiXCR, in-frame beta chains kept. Records with the same CDR3 protein are collapsed into one entry carrying the most frequent genes and DNA. In this record, the V and J calls reflect TCRdb's handling and not the investigators' own analysis. This sample has some 77,000 distinct CDR3 sequences in its table, and approximately 15% of those were observed once. The top ten clonotypes cover under 5.5% of the sample.

CDR1 is given as SGHAT and CDR2 as FQNNGV, both from the germline V gene. From its cysteine to its phenylalanine, the CDR3 spans 14 amino acids. Only CDR3 DNA remains: 42 bases, in frame from the first base. After removal of 7 bases from V and 5 bases from J, the junction retains 9 bases not matched to a gene. Source material: PBMCs. The V and J segments used are TRBV11-2 and TRBJ2-7, and 9 bases in between align with TRBD1. This sequence originates from a female donor with HTLV-1-associated myelopathy (HAM/TSP). The CDR3 has the sequence CASISNRGRNEQYF. The nucleotide sequence reads as follows: TGTGCCAGCATCTCCAACAGGGGGCGGAACGAGCAGTACTTC.